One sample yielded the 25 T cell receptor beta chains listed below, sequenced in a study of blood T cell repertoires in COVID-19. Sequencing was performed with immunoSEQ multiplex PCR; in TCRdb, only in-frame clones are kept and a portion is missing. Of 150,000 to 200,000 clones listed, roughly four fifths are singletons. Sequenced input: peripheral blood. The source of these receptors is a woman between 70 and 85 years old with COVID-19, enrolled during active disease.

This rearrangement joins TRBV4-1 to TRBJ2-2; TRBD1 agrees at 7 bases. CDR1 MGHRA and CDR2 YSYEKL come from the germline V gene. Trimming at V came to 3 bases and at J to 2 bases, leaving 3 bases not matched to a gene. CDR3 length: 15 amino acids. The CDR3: CASSQRQGNTGELFF. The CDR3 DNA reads TGCGCCAGCAGCCAGCGACAGGGTAACACCGGGGAGCTGTTTTTT.

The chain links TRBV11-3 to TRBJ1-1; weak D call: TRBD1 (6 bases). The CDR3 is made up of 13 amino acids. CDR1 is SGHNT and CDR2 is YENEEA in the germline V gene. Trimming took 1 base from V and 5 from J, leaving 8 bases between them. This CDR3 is CASSLARGTEAFF. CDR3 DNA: TGTGCCAGCAGCTTAGCCAGGGGTACTGAAGCTTTCTTT.

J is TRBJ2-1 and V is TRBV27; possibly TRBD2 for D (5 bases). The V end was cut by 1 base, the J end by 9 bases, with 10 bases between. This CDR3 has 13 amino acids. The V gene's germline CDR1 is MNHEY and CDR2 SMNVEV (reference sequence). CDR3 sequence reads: CASSLWESVEQFF. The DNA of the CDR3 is TGTGCCAGCAGTTTATGGGAGTCGGTTGAGCAGTTCTTC.

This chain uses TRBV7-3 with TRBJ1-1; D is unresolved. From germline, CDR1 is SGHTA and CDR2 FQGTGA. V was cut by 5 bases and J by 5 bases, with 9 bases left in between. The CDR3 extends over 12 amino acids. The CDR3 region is CASSEGGTEAFF. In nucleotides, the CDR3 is TGTGCCAGCAGCGAAGGAGGGACTGAAGCTTTCTTT.

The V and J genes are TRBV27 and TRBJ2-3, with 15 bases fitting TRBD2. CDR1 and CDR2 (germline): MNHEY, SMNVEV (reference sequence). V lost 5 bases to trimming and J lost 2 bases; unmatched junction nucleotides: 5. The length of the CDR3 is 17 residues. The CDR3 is CASSPRTSGRVTDTQYF. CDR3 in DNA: TGTGCCAGCAGTCCCCGGACTAGCGGGAGGGTCACAGATACGCAGTATTTT.

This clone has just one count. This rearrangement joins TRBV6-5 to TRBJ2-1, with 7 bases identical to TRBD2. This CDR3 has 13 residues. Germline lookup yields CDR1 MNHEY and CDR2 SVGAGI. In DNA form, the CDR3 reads TGTGGCTCCTGGGGGGGTGTTTACAATGAGCAGTTCTTC. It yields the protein CGSWGGVYNEQFF.

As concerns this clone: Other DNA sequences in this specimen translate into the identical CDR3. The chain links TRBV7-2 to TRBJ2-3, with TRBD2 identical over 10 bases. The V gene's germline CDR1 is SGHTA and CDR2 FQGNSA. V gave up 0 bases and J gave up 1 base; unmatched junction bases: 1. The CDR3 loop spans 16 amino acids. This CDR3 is CASSLALAGGTDTQYF. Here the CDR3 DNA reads TGTGCCAGCAGCTTAGCCCTAGCGGGAGGCACAGATACGCAGTATTTT. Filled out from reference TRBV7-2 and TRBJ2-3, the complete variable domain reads GAGVSQSPSNKVTEKGKDVELRCDPISGHTALYWYRQSLGQGLEFLIYFQGNSAPDKSGLPSDRFSAERTGGSVSTLTIQRTQQEDSAVYLCASSLALAGGTDTQYFGPGTRLTVL.

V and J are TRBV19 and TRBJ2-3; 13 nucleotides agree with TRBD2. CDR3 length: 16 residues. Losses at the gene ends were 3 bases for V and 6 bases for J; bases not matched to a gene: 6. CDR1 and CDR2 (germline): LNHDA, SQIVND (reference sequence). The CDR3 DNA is TGTGCCAGTAGTATTGGGACTAGCGGGACGTGGGATACGCAGTATTTT. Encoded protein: CASSIGTSGTWDTQYF.

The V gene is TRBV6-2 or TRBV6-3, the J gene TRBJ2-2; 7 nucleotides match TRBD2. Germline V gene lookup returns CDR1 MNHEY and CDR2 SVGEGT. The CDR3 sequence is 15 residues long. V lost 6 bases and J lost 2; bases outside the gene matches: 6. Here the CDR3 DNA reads TGTGCCAGCAGCTTGGGACTAACTAACACCGGGGAGCTGTTTTTT. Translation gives CASSLGLTNTGELFF.

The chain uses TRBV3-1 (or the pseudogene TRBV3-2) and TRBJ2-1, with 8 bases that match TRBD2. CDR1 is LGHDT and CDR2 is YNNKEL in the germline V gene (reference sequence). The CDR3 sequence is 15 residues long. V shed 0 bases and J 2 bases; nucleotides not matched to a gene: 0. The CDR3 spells CASSQELAAYNEQFF. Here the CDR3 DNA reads TGTGCCAGCAGCCAAGAACTAGCGGCCTACAATGAGCAGTTCTTC.

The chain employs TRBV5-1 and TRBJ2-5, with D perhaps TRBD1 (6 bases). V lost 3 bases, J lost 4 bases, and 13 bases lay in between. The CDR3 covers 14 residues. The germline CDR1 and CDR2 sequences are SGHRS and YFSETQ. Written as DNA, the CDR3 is TGCGCCAGCAGCTCAGAGACAGGCGGAGAGACCCAGTACTTC. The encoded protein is CASSSETGGETQYF. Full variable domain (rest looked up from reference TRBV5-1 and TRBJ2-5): KAGVTQTPRYLIKTRGQQVTLSCSPISGHRSVSWYQQTPGQGLQFLFEYFSETQRNKGNFPGRFSGRQFSNSRSEMNVSTLELGDSALYLCASSSETGGETQYFGPGTRLLVL.

CDR3 nucleotide sequence: TGTGCCAGCAGTTTATCTGCGCCAGGCTCTAATGAAAAACTGTTTTTT. Residues: CASSLSAPGSNEKLFF. The chain is built from TRBV28 and TRBJ1-4; D not certain. Looked up from germline, CDR1 is MDHEN and CDR2 is SYDVKM. CDR3 size: 16 residues. Trimming stripped 1 base from V and 3 bases from J, with 12 bases between.

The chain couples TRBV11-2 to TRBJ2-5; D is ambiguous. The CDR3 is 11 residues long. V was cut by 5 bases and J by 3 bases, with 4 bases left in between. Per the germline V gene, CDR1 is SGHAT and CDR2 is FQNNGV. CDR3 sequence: CASSQKETQYF. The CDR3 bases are TGTGCCAGCAGCCAAAAAGAGACCCAGTACTTC.

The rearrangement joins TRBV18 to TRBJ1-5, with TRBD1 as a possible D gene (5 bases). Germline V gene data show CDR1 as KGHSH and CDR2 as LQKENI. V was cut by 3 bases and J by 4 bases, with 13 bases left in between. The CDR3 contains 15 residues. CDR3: CASSPGQGFNQPQHF. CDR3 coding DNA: TGTGCCAGCTCACCCGGCCAGGGCTTTAATCAGCCCCAGCATTTT. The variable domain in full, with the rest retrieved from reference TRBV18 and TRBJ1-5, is NAGVMQNPRHLVRRRGQEARLRCSPMKGHSHVYWYRQLPEEGLKFMVYLQKENIIDESGMPKERFSAEFPKEGPSILRIQQVVRGDSAAYFCASSPGQGFNQPQHFGDGTRLSIL.

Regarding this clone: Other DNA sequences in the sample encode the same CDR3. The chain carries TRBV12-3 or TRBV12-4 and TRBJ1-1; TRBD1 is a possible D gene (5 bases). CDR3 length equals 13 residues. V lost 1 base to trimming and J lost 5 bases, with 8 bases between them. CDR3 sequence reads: CASSLGGGTEAFF. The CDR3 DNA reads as TGTGCCAGCAGTTTAGGGGGGGGAACTGAAGCTTTCTTT.

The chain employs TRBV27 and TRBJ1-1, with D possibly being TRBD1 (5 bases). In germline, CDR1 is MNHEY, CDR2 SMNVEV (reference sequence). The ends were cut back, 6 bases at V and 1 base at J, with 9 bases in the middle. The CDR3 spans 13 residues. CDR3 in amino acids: CASRMDTNTEAFF. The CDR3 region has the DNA TGTGCCAGCAGGATGGACACGAACACTGAAGCTTTCTTT.

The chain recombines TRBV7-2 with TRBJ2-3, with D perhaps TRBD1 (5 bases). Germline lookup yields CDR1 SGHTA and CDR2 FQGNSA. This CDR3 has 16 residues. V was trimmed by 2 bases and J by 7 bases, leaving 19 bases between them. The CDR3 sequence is CASSLSGRQSSNTQYF. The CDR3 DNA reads TGTGCCAGCAGCTTATCGGGCAGACAGAGCTCAAATACGCAGTATTTT.

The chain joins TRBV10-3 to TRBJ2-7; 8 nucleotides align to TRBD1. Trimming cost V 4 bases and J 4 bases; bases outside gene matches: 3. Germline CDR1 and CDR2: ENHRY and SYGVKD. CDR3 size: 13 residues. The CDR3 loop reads CAISVQGDYEQYF. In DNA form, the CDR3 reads TGTGCCATCAGTGTACAGGGGGATTACGAGCAGTACTTC.

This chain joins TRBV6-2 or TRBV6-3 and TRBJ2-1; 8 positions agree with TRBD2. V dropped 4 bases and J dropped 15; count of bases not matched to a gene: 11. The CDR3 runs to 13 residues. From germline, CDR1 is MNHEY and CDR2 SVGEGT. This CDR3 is CASSSGLARTPFF. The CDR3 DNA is TGTGCCAGCAGTTCCGGACTAGCAAGGACTCCGTTCTTC.

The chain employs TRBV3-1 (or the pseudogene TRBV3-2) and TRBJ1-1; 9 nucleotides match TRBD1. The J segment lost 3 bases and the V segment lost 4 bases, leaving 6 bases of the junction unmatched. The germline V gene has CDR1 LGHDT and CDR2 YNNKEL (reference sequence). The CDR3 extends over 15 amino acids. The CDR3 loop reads CASSPWDRDDTEAFF. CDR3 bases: TGTGCCAGCAGCCCTTGGGACAGGGATGACACTGAAGCTTTCTTT.

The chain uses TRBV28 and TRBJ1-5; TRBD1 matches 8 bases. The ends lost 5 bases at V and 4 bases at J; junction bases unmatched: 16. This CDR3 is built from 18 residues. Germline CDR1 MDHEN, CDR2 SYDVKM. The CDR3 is CASSIGQGRSVRNQPQHF. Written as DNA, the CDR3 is TGTGCCAGCAGTATAGGACAGGGTAGATCGGTGAGGAATCAGCCCCAGCATTTT.

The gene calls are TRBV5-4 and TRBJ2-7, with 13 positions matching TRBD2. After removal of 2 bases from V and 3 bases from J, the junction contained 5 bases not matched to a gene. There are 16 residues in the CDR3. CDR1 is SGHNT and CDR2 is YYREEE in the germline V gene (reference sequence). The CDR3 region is CASSFGTSGTYYEQYF. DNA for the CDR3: TGTGCCAGCAGCTTCGGGACTAGCGGGACTTACTACGAGCAGTACTTC.

The CDR3 spells CSVRDSAFQYF. The CDR3 DNA reads as TGCAGTGTCCGGGACTCCGCCTTCCAGTACTTC. V gene TRBV20-1 combines with J gene TRBJ2-5, with TRBD2 as a possible D gene (6 bases). From germline, CDR1 is DFQATT and CDR2 SNEGSKA (reference sequence). The CDR3 is made up of 11 amino acids. V gave up 7 bases and J gave up 10 bases, with 16 bases separating them.

This CDR3 is CARSLVWTTVDNEQFF. CDR3 in DNA: TGTGCCAGAAGCTTGGTTTGGACAACCGTCGACAATGAGCAGTTCTTC. V and J are TRBV5-3 and TRBJ2-1; TRBD1 might be the D (5 bases). Being an ORF, TRBV5-3 has a function that is uncertain. The CDR3 is made up of 16 amino acids. V gave up 0 bases and J gave up 5 bases, with 15 bases separating them.

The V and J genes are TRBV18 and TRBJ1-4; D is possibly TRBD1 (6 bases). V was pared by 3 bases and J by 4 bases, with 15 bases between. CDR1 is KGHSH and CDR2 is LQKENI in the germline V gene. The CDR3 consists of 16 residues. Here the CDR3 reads CASSPIPGQSNEKLFF. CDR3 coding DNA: TGTGCCAGCTCACCGATCCCCGGACAGAGTAATGAAAAACTGTTTTTT. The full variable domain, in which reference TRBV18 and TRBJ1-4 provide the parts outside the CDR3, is NAGVMQNPRHLVRRRGQEARLRCSPMKGHSHVYWYRQLPEEGLKFMVYLQKENIIDESGMPKERFSAEFPKEGPSILRIQQVVRGDSAAYFCASSPIPGQSNEKLFFGSGTQLSVL.